This entry features one TCR beta chain sequence. Its matching antigen is unknown. Macro-dissection enriched premalignant or tumor cells before nucleic acid extraction. Clones were read by immunoSEQ multiplex PCR, and TCRdb kept only the in-frame ones, dropping some. The data hold fewer than 11,000 clones, with about 84% observed a single time. CDR1 is SGHDT and CDR2 is YYEEEE in the germline V gene. V was trimmed by 1 base and J by 14 bases, leaving 7 bases between them. There are 11 residues in the CDR3. This sample stems from a study of immune evolution from preneoplasia to lung adenocarcinoma. As for the study in general: HLA loss of heterozygosity: around 6.5% AIS, 15% MIA, about 30% ADC, none AAH. Study-wide findings and caveats: Clonality was highest in normal lung, lower in later-stage lesions apparently. From normal lung to invasive adenocarcinoma, top clone frequencies appeared to decrease.

Sequencing used FFPE minimally invasive lung adenocarcinoma tissue. The TCR sequence derives from a person aged 70 to 85 with lung adenocarcinoma. V is TRBV5-6 and J is TRBJ1-6; no firm D call. The CDR3 DNA reads TGTGCCAGCAGCTTGCGGGAAACCCTCCACTTT. This gives the protein CASSLRETLHF. Complete variable domain (other parts from reference TRBV5-6 and TRBJ1-6): DAGVTQSPTHLIKTRGQQVTLRCSPKSGHDTVSWYQQALGQGPQFIFQYYEEEERQRGNFPDRFSGHQFPNYSSELNVNALLLGDSALYLCASSLRETLHFGNGTRLTVT.